The rows below give T cell receptor beta chains drawn from one sample of a study of cytomegalovirus exposure and HLA in healthy donors. Sequenced by immunoSEQ multiplex PCR; TCRdb stores in-frame clones only, minus some. Its clone listing holds about 79,000 clones. What was sequenced was PBMCs. All receptors derive from a man aged 25 to 40 in good health and CMV-seronegative. Both conserved end residues are part of each CDR3. The D gene is left open where the match is weak. Only some rows state a clone size, as once, few, many or a class for expanded clones.

j_call,d_call,clone_size,v_call,cdr3_nt,cdr3_aa
TRBJ1-4,-,-,TRBV4-2,TGTGCCAGCAGCCAAGGACTGGCTCCAAATGAAAAACTGTTTTTT,CASSQGLAPNEKLFF
TRBJ1-2,-,-,TRBV6-5,TGTGCCAGCAGTTACGACAGGAACTATGGCTACACCTTC,CASSYDRNYGYTF
TRBJ1-1,-,-,TRBV10-2,TGCGCCAGCAGTGAGCCGACAACTGAAGCTTTCTTT,CASSEPTTEAFF
TRBJ2-3,TRBD2,-,TRBV7-9,TGTGCCAGCAGTCCACGCCGGGGGGGCACAGATACGCAGTATTTT,CASSPRRGGTDTQYF
TRBJ1-4,-,-,TRBV6-5,TGTGCCAGCAGTTCCCGGGGGACCGGCGGAAAACTGTTTTTT,CASSSRGTGGKLFF
TRBJ1-2,TRBD1,-,TRBV7-2,TGTGCCAGCAGCAAACAACTTCAGGGGGGCACATATGGCTACACCTTC,CASSKQLQGGTYGYTF
TRBJ2-7,-,-,TRBV7-9,TGTGCCAGCAGCCTCAATCCAGGGTTATACGAGCAGTACTTC,CASSLNPGLYEQYF
TRBJ1-2,TRBD1,-,TRBV6-5,TGTGCCAGCAGCTCCACCCGGACAGGGCGCGGCTACACCTTC,CASSSTRTGRGYTF
TRBJ2-3,-,-,TRBV10-1,TGCGCCAGCAGTGATGTCGGACCTTCCCAGGGTACGCAGTATTTT,CASSDVGPSQGTQYF
TRBJ2-5,-,-,TRBV10-2,TGCGCCAGCAGTGACTTCCAAGAGACCCAGTACTTC,CASSDFQETQYF
TRBJ2-6,TRBD2,-,TRBV5-1,TGCGCCAGCAGCCATATCAGCGGGGGGGACTCTGGGGCCAACGTCCTGACTTTC,CASSHISGGDSGANVLTF
TRBJ2-3,-,-,TRBV11-2,TGTGCCAGCAGCTTAACGGGGTTCAGCACAGATACGCAGTATTTT,CASSLTGFSTDTQYF
TRBJ2-6,-,-,TRBV19,TGTGCCAGTAGTATCGGAGCCTCTGGGGCCAACGTCCTGACTTTC,CASSIGASGANVLTF
TRBJ2-2,-,-,TRBV6-4,TGTGCCAGCAGTGCCCTGCAGGACACCGGGGAGCTGTTTTTT,CASSALQDTGELFF
TRBJ2-2,TRBD2,-,TRBV5-6,TGTGCCAGCAGCATCGGGACTAGAAGAACCGGGGAGCTGTTTTTT,CASSIGTRRTGELFF
TRBJ2-5,-,-,TRBV18,TGTGCCAGCTCACCAATAACCAGGGGACCAACTGGGGGGACCCAGTACTTC,CASSPITRGPTGGTQYF
TRBJ2-7,-,-,TRBV9,TGTGCCAGCAGCGTAGAACCACTATCCTACGAGCAGTACTTC,CASSVEPLSYEQYF
TRBJ2-7,-,-,TRBV7-2,TGTGCCAGCGGACCCAGGGGAGGGACCTACGAGCAGTACTTC,CASGPRGGTYEQYF
TRBJ2-5,TRBD2,-,TRBV9,TGTGCCAGCAACCCGAGCGGGGGGGTTGAGACCCAGTACTTC,CASNPSGGVETQYF
TRBJ1-1,-,-,TRBV9,TGTGCCAGCAGCGTAGACGGAGGACGCACTGAAGCTTTCTTT,CASSVDGGRTEAFF
TRBJ1-1,TRBD1,-,TRBV18,TGTGCCAGCTCACACGACAGGGTCCAGAACACTGAAGCTTTCTTT,CASSHDRVQNTEAFF
TRBJ1-2,-,-,TRBV6-5,TGTGCCAGCAGTTACACCTGGAGGACAGACAACTATGGCTACACCTTC,CASSYTWRTDNYGYTF
TRBJ1-1,-,-,TRBV29-1,TGCAGCGCGAGGCACAGGGACACTGAAGCTTTCTTT,CSARHRDTEAFF
TRBJ1-2,TRBD1,-,TRBV28,TGTGCCAGCAGTGCCGGGACAGACTATGGCTACACCTTC,CASSAGTDYGYTF
TRBJ1-1,TRBD1,-,TRBV9,TGTGCCAGCAGCGTAGAGCCCTCAGGGGGCTCCACTGAAGCTTTCTTT,CASSVEPSGGSTEAFF
TRBJ1-5,-,-,TRBV9,TGTGCCAGCAGCGTATCCGGTGTGGGCAATCAGCCCCAGCATTTT,CASSVSGVGNQPQHF
TRBJ1-4,-,-,TRBV2,TGTGCCAGCACCCCTCGGCGGGGCACGGGTGAAAAACTGTTTTTT,CASTPRRGTGEKLFF
TRBJ1-1,-,-,TRBV2,TGTGCCAGCAGTGAAGAGAGGGAAAGCACTGAAGCTTTCTTT,CASSEERESTEAFF
TRBJ1-3,-,-,TRBV6-1,TGTGCCAGCCTACGGGACACCCGCTCTGGAAACACCATATATTTT,CASLRDTRSGNTIYF
TRBJ1-3,-,-,TRBV5-6,TGTGCCAGCAGCTTGCTCACCAGCTCTGGAAACACCATATATTTT,CASSLLTSSGNTIYF
TRBJ2-7,TRBD2,-,TRBV11-2,TGTGCCAGCAGCCCGACGGGGAGGGAGGGCGAGCAGTACTTC,CASSPTGREGEQYF
TRBJ1-5,TRBD1,-,TRBV23-1,TGCGCCAGCAGTCAATTGGGGCAGGGGGAACAGCCCCAGCATTTT,CASSQLGQGEQPQHF
TRBJ2-7,TRBD1,-,TRBV2,TGTGCCAACAACACTCACAGGGACAGGGGCTCCTACGAGCAGTACTTC,CANNTHRDRGSYEQYF
TRBJ1-2,-,medium-sized,TRBV5-1,TGCGCCAGCAGCTTGGCCCCTTCCCATGGCTACACCTTC,CASSLAPSHGYTF
TRBJ2-7,-,-,TRBV6-5,TGTGCCAGCACCGACGGCAGGGCCTACGAGCAGTACTTC,CASTDGRAYEQYF
TRBJ2-1,TRBD1,-,TRBV27,TGTGCCAGCAGTCGACCGAGGGGGCCCCAGCAGTTCTTC,CASSRPRGPQQFF
TRBJ2-3,TRBD2,-,TRBV7-4,TGTGCCAGCAGCTTTGCGGGAGGTGGGTCAGATACGCAGTATTTT,CASSFAGGGSDTQYF
TRBJ2-7,TRBD2,-,TRBV15,TGTGCCACCAGCAGAGTGACTAGCTTTCCGGGCGAGCAGTACTTC,CATSRVTSFPGEQYF
TRBJ2-7,TRBD1,-,TRBV4-3,TGCGCCAGCAGCAGACGACAGGGGGCTACGAGCTCCTACGAGCAGTACTTC,CASSRRQGATSSYEQYF
TRBJ1-4,TRBD1,-,TRBV4-1,TGCGCCAGCAGCCGGTTACAGGGGGCAGGGGAAAAACTGTTTTTT,CASSRLQGAGEKLFF
TRBJ1-1,TRBD1,-,TRBV19,TGTGCCAGTAGTACCCGGACAGGGACCCCTGAAGCTTTCTTT,CASSTRTGTPEAFF